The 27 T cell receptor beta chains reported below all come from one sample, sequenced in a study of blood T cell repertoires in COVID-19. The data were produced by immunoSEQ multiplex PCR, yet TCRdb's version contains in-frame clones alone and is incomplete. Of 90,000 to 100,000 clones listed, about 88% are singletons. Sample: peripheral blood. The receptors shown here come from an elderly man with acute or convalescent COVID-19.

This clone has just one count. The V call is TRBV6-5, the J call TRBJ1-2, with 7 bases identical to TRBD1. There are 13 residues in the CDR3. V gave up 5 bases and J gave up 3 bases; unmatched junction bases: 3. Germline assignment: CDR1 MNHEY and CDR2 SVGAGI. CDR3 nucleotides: TGTGCCAGCAGTCTAGACAGGGACTATGGCTACACCTTC. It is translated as CASSLDRDYGYTF.

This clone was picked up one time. CDR3 DNA: TGTGCCAGTAGGGACAGGGGAAGGCCCCAGCATTTT. It codes for CASRDRGRPQHF. This chain uses TRBV19 with TRBJ1-5; 9 bases agree with TRBD1. V shed 6 bases and J 9 bases; nucleotides not matched to a gene: 3. This CDR3 spans 12 amino acids. From germline, CDR1 is LNHDA and CDR2 SQIVND (reference sequence). Full variable domain (remainder filled in from reference TRBV19 and TRBJ1-5): DGGITQSPKYLFRKEGQNVTLSCEQNLNHDAMYWYRQDPGQGLRLIYYSQIVNDFQKGDIAEGYSVSREKKESFPLTVTSAQKNPTAFYLCASRDRGRPQHFGDGTRLSIL.

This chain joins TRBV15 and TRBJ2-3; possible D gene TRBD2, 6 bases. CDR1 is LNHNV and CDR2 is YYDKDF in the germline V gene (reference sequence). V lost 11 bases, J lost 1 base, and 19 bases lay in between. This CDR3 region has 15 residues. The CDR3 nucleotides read TGTGCCTCTTCCTCGGAGGGAGCTGGCACAGATACGCAGTATTTT. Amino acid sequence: CASSSEGAGTDTQYF.

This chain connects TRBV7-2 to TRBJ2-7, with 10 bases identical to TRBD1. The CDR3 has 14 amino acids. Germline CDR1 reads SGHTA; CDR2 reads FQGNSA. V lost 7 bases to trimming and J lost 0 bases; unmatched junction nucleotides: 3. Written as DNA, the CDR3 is TGTGCCAGCACCCGGGACAGGGGCTCCTACGAGCAGTACTTC. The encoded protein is CASTRDRGSYEQYF.

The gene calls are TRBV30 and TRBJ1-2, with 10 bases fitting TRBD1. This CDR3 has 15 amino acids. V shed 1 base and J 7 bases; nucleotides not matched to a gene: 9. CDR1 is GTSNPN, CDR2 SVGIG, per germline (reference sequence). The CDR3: CAWSGQGAGIGGYTF. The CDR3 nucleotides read TGTGCCTGGAGTGGACAGGGGGCGGGAATCGGTGGCTACACCTTC.

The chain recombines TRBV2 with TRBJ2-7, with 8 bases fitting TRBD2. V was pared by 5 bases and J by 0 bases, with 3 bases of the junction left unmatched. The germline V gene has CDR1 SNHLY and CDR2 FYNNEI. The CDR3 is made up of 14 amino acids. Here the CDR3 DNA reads TGTGCCAGCAGTTCCGGGAGGGGCTCCTACGAGCAGTACTTC. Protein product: CASSSGRGSYEQYF.

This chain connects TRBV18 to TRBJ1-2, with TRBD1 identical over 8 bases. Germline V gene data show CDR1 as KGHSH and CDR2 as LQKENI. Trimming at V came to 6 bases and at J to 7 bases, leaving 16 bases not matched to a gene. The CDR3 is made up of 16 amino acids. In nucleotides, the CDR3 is TGTGCCAGCTCCCCTTCGGGCGGGGAAGGACAGGGTGGCTACACCTTC. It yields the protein CASSPSGGEGQGGYTF.

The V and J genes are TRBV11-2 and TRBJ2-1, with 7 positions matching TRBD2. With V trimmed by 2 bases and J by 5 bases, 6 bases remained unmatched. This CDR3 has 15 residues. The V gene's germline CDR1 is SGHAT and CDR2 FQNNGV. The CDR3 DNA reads TGTGCCAGCAGCTTACGGGGGGTCACGGACAATGAGCAGTTCTTC. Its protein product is CASSLRGVTDNEQFF. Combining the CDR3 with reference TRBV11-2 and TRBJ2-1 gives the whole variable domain EAGVAQSPRYKIIEKRQSVAFWCNPISGHATLYWYQQILGQGPKLLIQFQNNGVVDDSQLPKDRFSAERLKGVDSTLKIQPAKLEDSAVYLCASSLRGVTDNEQFFGPGTRLTVL.

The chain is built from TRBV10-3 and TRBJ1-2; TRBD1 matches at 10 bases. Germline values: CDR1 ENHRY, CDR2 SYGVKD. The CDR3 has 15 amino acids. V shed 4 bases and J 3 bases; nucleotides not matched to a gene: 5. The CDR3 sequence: CAISGGQGSDYGYTF. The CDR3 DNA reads TGTGCCATCAGTGGGGGACAGGGGAGCGACTATGGCTACACCTTC.

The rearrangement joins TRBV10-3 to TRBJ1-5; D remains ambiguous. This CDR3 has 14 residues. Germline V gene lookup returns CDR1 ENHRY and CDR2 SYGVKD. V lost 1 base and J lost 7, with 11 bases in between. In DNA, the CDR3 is TGTGCCATCAGTGAGTTCGCGGGTTCCCAGCCCCAGCATTTT. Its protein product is CAISEFAGSQPQHF.

CDR3 nucleotide sequence: TGTGCCCTTCCGGGACTAGCGGTCCCTACCGGGGAGCTGTTTTTT. This sequence encodes CALPGLAVPTGELFF. The V call is TRBV24-1, the J call TRBJ2-2; TRBD2 matches at 11 bases. The germline gives CDR1 KGHDR, CDR2 SFDVKD. Losses at the gene ends were 12 bases for V and 5 bases for J; bases not matched to a gene: 10. The CDR3 has 15 amino acids.

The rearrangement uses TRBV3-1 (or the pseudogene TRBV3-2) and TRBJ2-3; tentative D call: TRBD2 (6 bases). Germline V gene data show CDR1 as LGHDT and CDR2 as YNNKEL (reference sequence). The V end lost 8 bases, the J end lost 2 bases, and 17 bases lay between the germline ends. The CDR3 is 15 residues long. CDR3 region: CASAGGGSDTDTQYF. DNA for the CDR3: TGTGCCAGCGCCGGTGGAGGGTCGGACACAGATACGCAGTATTTT.

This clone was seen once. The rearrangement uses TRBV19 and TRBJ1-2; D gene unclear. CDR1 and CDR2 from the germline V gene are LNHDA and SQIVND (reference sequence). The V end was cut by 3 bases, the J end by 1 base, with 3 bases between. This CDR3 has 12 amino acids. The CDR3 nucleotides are TGTGCCAGTAGTATCCGTAACTATGGCTACACCTTC. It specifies CASSIRNYGYTF.

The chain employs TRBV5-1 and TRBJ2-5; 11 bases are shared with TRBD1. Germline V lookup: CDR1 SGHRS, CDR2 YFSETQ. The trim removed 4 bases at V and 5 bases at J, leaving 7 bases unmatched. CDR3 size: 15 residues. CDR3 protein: CASSKGTGGEETQYF. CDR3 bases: TGCGCCAGCAGCAAAGGGACAGGGGGAGAGGAGACCCAGTACTTC.

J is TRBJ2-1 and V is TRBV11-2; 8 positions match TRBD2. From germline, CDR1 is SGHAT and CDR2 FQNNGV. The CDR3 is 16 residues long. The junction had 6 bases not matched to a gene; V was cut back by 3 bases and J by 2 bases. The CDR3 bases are TGTGCCAGCAGCTTCTTTCTTAGCGGGGCCTACAATGAGCAGTTCTTC. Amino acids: CASSFFLSGAYNEQFF.

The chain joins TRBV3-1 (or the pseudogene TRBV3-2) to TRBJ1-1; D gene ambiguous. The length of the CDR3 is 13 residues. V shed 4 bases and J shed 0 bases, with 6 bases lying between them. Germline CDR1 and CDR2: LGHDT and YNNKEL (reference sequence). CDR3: CASSPLLNTEAFF. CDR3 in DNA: TGTGCCAGCAGCCCACTTTTGAACACTGAAGCTTTCTTT.

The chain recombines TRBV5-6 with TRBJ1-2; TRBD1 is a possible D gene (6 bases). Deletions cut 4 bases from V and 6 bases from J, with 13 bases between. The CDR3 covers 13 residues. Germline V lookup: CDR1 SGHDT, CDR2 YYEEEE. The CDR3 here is CASSRTVLDGYTF. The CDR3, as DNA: TGTGCCAGCAGCAGGACAGTCCTAGATGGCTACACCTTC.

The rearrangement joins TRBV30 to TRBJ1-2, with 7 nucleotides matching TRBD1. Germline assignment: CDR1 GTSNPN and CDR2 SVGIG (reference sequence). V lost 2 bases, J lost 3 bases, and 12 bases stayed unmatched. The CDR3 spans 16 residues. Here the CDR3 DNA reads TGTGCCTGGAGTCCCCTCATCCGGACAGGCCACTATGGCTACACCTTC. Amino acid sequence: CAWSPLIRTGHYGYTF.

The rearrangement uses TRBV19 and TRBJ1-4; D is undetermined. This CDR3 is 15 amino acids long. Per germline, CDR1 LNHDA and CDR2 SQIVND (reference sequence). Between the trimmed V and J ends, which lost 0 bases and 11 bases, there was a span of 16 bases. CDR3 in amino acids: CASSIDDLVNGKLFF. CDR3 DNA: TGTGCCAGTAGTATAGACGATTTAGTGAACGGGAAACTGTTTTTT.

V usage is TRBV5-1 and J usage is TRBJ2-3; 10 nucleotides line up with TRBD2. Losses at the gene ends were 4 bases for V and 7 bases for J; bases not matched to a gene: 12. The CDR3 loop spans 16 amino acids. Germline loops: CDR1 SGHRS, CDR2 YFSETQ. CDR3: CASSPSLAGSTNTQYF. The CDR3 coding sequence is TGCGCCAGCAGCCCCTCACTAGCGGGAAGTACGAATACGCAGTATTTT.

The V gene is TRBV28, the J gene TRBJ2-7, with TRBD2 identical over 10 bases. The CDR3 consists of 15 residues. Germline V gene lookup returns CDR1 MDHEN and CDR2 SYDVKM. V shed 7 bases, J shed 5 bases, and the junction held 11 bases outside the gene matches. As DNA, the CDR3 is TGTGCCAGCATTAAACCTAGCGGGAGTCAGAACGAGCAGTACTTC. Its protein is CASIKPSGSQNEQYF.

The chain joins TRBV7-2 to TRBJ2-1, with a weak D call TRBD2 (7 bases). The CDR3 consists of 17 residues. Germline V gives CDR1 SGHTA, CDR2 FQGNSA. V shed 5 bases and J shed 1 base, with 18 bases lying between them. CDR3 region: CASSPRGAGESYNEQFF. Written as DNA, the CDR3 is TGTGCCAGCAGCCCCCGGGGGGCGGGAGAATCCTACAATGAGCAGTTCTTC.

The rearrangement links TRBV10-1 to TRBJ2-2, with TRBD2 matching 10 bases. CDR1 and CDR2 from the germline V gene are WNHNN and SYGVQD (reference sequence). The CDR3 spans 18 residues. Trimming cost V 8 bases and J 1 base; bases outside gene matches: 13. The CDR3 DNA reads TGCGCCAGCGCCGGAACTAGCGGGAAAGTGGGGAACACCGGGGAGCTGTTTTTT. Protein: CASAGTSGKVGNTGELFF.

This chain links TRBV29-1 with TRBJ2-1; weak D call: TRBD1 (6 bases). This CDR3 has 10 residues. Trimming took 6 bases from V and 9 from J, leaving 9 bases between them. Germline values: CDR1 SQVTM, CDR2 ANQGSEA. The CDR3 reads CSVWDTEQFF. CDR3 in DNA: TGCAGCGTATGGGACACTGAGCAGTTCTTC.

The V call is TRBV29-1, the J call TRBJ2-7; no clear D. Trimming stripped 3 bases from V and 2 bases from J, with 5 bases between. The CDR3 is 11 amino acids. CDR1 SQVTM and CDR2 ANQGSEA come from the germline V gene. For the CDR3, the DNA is TGCAGCGTTGAGGAGACCTACGAGCAGTACTTC. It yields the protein CSVEETYEQYF.

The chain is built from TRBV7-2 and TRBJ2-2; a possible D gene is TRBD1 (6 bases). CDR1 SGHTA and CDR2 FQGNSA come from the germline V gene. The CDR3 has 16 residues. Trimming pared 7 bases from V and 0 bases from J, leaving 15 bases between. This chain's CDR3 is CASMPDRFANTGELFF. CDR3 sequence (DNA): TGTGCCAGCATGCCAGACAGGTTCGCGAACACCGGGGAGCTGTTTTTT. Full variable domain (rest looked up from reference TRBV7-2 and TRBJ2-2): GAGVSQSPSNKVTEKGKDVELRCDPISGHTALYWYRQSLGQGLEFLIYFQGNSAPDKSGLPSDRFSAERTGGSVSTLTIQRTQQEDSAVYLCASMPDRFANTGELFFGEGSRLTVL.

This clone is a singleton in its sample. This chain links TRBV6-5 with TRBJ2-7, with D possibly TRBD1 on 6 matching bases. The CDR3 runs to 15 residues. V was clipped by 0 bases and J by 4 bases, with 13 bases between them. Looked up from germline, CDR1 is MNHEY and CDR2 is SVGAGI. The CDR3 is CASSYSQGRGYEQYF. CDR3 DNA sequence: TGTGCCAGCAGTTACTCGCAGGGGCGCGGATACGAGCAGTACTTC.